This TCR beta chain stems from a study of identical twins. Broader study findings: Twins' surplus sharing was weaker for beta out-of-frame sequences. Within cord blood, abundant beta clonotypes carried fewer insertions, but memory repertoires showed no such trend.

Donors were all healthy Caucasians. Germline V gene lookup returns CDR1 SQVTM and CDR2 ANQGSEA. Trimming removed 3 bases at V and 1 base at J, with 9 bases between. The CDR3 runs 13 residues. This clonotype has at least ten counts. Its antigen is unknown. A universal primer site was added by template switching, and unique molecular identifiers were carried by the cDNA. TCRdb used MiXCR to reprocess the 5' RACE reads, holding one entry per CDR3 protein. The repertoire consists of a few hundred thousand distinct CDR3 sequences, with roughly 8.6% occurring once and the leading ten covering less than 2.5%. These data are also associated with another study on yellow fever vaccine responses in identical twins.

Sequencing was performed on memory (CD45RO+) T cells sorted from blood. The chain has TRBV29-1 and TRBJ1-1, with D unclear. The clonotype was recovered from a young woman in good health. CDR3 in amino acids: CSVDPTANTEAFF. The CDR3 DNA sequence: TGCAGCGTTGACCCAACAGCGAACACTGAAGCTTTCTTT.